These 18 T cell receptor beta chains were all obtained from the same sample, sequenced in a study of T cell responses to AZD1222 COVID-19 vaccine. The protocol was immunoSEQ multiplex PCR, while the TCRdb copy is restricted to in-frame clones and leaves out a portion. This sample carries about 140,000 clones, about 91% of them seen once, and the ten largest clones take 3% to 4.5%. The specimen comprised peripheral blood, sampled on day 0 of AZD1222 vaccination. The source of these receptors is an adult in good health.

The chain carries TRBV11-1 and TRBJ2-7; 9 bases align to TRBD1. Germline assignment: CDR1 SGHAT and CDR2 FQDESV (reference sequence). V lost 5 bases and J lost 5; bases outside the gene matches: 10. This CDR3 is built from 15 residues. The CDR3: CASSPTGGALHEQYF. In nucleotides, the CDR3 is TGTGCCAGCAGCCCCACAGGGGGCGCGCTTCACGAGCAGTACTTC.

The chain couples TRBV9 to TRBJ1-5; possibly TRBD1 for D (6 bases). CDR3 length equals 13 residues. Looked up from germline, CDR1 is SGDLS and CDR2 is YYNGEE. The germline V and J ends were trimmed by 4 bases and 4 bases, with 9 bases remaining between them. CDR3 coding DNA: TGTGCCAGCAGCCCTCAGGGGAATCAGCCCCAGCATTTT. This sequence encodes CASSPQGNQPQHF.

The V and J genes are TRBV5-8 and TRBJ2-1, with a weak D call TRBD1 (5 bases). V shed 0 bases and J shed 10 bases, with 5 bases lying between them. This CDR3 has 11 residues. Germline assignment: CDR1 SGHTS and CDR2 YDEGEE. The CDR3 nucleotides are TGTGCCAGCAGCTTGGAGGGGGAGCAGTTCTTC. Protein sequence: CASSLEGEQFF.

This clone turned up a few times. V gene TRBV7-2 combines with J gene TRBJ2-3; D call uncertain. The CDR3 is made up of 13 amino acids. V gave up 1 base and J gave up 3 bases, with 5 bases separating them. Germline values: CDR1 SGHTA, CDR2 FQGNSA. The CDR3 here is CASSLGWTDTQYF. CDR3 bases: TGTGCCAGCAGCTTAGGTTGGACAGATACGCAGTATTTT.

This chain uses TRBV6-6 with TRBJ1-2; perhaps TRBD1 as D (6 bases). The germline gives CDR1 MNHNY, CDR2 SVGAGI (reference sequence). The CDR3 contains 15 residues. The V gene lost 7 bases and the J gene lost 4 bases, with 19 bases spanning the gap. In DNA form, the CDR3 reads TGTGCCAGCACCCCCAACGCGCAGGGGTCCTATGGCTACACCTTC. It translates to CASTPNAQGSYGYTF.

The gene calls are TRBV23-1 and TRBJ2-5, with 15 bases aligning to TRBD2. TRBV23-1 is classed as an ORF, of uncertain function. The J segment lost 5 bases and the V segment lost 6 bases, leaving 7 bases of the junction unmatched. The CDR3 has 16 amino acids. The CDR3 reads CASSRTSGRARETQYF. The CDR3 coding sequence is TGCGCCAGCAGCCGGACTAGCGGGAGGGCCAGGGAGACCCAGTACTTC.

The chain carries TRBV4-3 and TRBJ2-5, with 7 bases identical to TRBD1. With 0 bases clipped from V and 3 bases from J, the junction kept 13 bases outside the gene matches. The CDR3 sequence is 18 residues long. Germline assignment: CDR1 LGHNA and CDR2 YSLEER. The CDR3 DNA reads as TGCGCCAGCAGCCAAGAGATAAGTAGACAGGGAATCAAAGAGACCCAGTACTTC. The encoded protein is CASSQEISRQGIKETQYF.

The genes are TRBV7-2 and TRBJ1-5; a weak D match, TRBD1 (6 bases). V lost 5 bases and J 1 base, leaving 18 bases between the germline ends. Germline V gene sequence: CDR1 SGHTA, CDR2 FQGNSA. CDR3 length equals 17 residues. This CDR3 is CASSIQGSGWSNQPQHF. In DNA form, the CDR3 reads TGTGCCAGCAGCATACAGGGTAGTGGTTGGAGCAATCAGCCCCAGCATTTT.

This chain uses TRBV7-9 with TRBJ2-4; possibly TRBD2 for D (6 bases). The CDR3 spans 16 residues. V was trimmed by 4 bases and J by 7 bases, leaving 20 bases between them. CDR1 and CDR2 (germline): SEHNR, FQNEAQ (reference sequence). The CDR3, as DNA: TGTGCCAGCAGCTCGGGAACCTTAGGGGCGGGGAACATTCAGTACTTC. It codes for CASSSGTLGAGNIQYF.

This clone was counted a single time. The chain combines TRBV24-1 with TRBJ2-3, with TRBD2 matching 7 bases. CDR3 size: 16 residues. Germline V gene sequence: CDR1 KGHDR, CDR2 SFDVKD. V shed 7 bases, J shed 0 bases, and the junction held 9 bases outside the gene matches. The CDR3 loop is CATSTFRSGSTDTQYF. The CDR3 DNA reads TGTGCCACCAGCACATTCCGTAGCGGGAGCACAGATACGCAGTATTTT.

The V gene is TRBV4-1, the J gene TRBJ1-1; no firm D call. CDR1 MGHRA and CDR2 YSYEKL come from the germline V gene. The ends were cut back, 3 bases at V and 1 base at J, with 15 bases in the middle. The length of the CDR3 is 16 residues. Here the CDR3 DNA reads TGCGCCAGCAGCCAGAGTCACCTGGACGAGAACACTGAAGCTTTCTTT. This encodes CASSQSHLDENTEAFF.

V is TRBV5-6 and J is TRBJ2-3, with D perhaps matching TRBD1 (7 bases). Germline assignment: CDR1 SGHDT and CDR2 YYEEEE. The CDR3 is 17 residues long. Trimming removed 2 bases at V and 1 base at J, with 17 bases between. CDR3 nucleotides: TGTGCCAGCAGCTTACTAGACAGGGACTGGGGCACAGATACGCAGTATTTT. It yields the protein CASSLLDRDWGTDTQYF.

A single count supports this clone. The rearrangement uses TRBV7-8 and TRBJ1-1, with 7 positions matching TRBD1. V shed 5 bases, J shed 3 bases, and the junction held 3 bases outside the gene matches. Germline values: CDR1 SGHVS, CDR2 FQNEAQ. The CDR3 length is 13 residues. CDR3 in amino acids: CASSVGTDTEAFF. The CDR3 nucleotides read TGTGCCAGCAGCGTGGGGACAGACACTGAAGCTTTCTTT.

V is TRBV27 and J is TRBJ1-2, with TRBD1 matching 8 bases. V was clipped by 5 bases and J by 0 bases; unmatched bases: 8. CDR1 and CDR2 (germline): MNHEY, SMNVEV (reference sequence). The CDR3 covers 16 residues. DNA of the CDR3: TGTGCCAGCAGTCCAGGGACAGGTCAATCTAACTATGGCTACACCTTC. Encoded protein: CASSPGTGQSNYGYTF.

This clone occurred once. This chain uses TRBV9 with TRBJ1-2; D possibly corresponds to TRBD1 (5 bases). CDR1 and CDR2 from the germline V gene are SGDLS and YYNGEE. The CDR3 has 13 amino acids. Trimming left V 0 bases short and J 7 bases short, with 10 bases between. CDR3: CASSVDTGGGYTF. CDR3 coding DNA: TGTGCCAGCAGCGTAGACACAGGAGGTGGCTACACCTTC. Using reference TRBV9 and TRBJ1-2 for the parts outside the CDR3, the full variable domain is DSGVTQTPKHLITATGQRVTLRCSPRSGDLSVYWYQQSLDQGLQFLIQYYNGEERAKGNILERFSAQQFPDLHSELNLSSLELGDSALYFCASSVDTGGGYTFGSGTRLTVV.

The chain links TRBV9 to TRBJ1-1; D perhaps matches TRBD1 (5 bases). V lost 0 bases, J lost 0 bases, and 9 bases lay in between. Germline V gives CDR1 SGDLS, CDR2 YYNGEE. The CDR3 runs to 15 residues. CDR3 protein: CASSVDPGLNTEAFF. The CDR3 DNA follows: TGTGCCAGCAGCGTAGATCCAGGGTTGAACACTGAAGCTTTCTTT.

The chain uses TRBV7-8 and TRBJ1-5; D may be TRBD1 (5 bases). The CDR3 spans 14 residues. The V end lost 0 bases, the J end lost 2 bases, and 5 bases lay between the germline ends. Looked up from germline, CDR1 is SGHVS and CDR2 is FQNEAQ. CDR3 region: CASSLAGGNQPQHF. In nucleotides, the CDR3 is TGTGCCAGCAGCTTAGCAGGGGGCAATCAGCCCCAGCATTTT.

This chain links TRBV3-1 (or the pseudogene TRBV3-2) with TRBJ2-1; either TRBD1 or TRBD2 may fit D (5 bases each). The CDR3 consists of 13 residues. Germline V gene data show CDR1 as LGHDT and CDR2 as YNNKEL (reference sequence). V lost 0 bases to trimming and J lost 10 bases, with 10 bases between them. The DNA for the CDR3 is TGTGCCAGCAGCCAAGAATGGGACCCCGAGCAGTTCTTC. Residues: CASSQEWDPEQFF.